These 31 T cell receptor beta chains originate from one sample sequenced in a study of T-cell reconstitution after alpha-beta-depleted transplantation in children (dated by TCRdb to 2016 to 2017). The treatment or condition label, read with the paper, signifies: allogeneic hematopoietic cell transplantation with graft depleted of TCRalphabeta T cells and CD19 B cells. The library was produced with PCR. The data were produced on an Illumina HiSeq 2500. TCR library preparation used molecular barcoding, with unique molecular identifiers applied to normalize quantification of the TCRbeta repertoire. The raw public reads went through TCRdb reprocessing: fastp at Q25, MiXCR clone calling, in-frame beta chains kept. CDR3 protein sequences are deduplicated, and each keeps its most common genes and DNA. This sample holds around 300,000 distinct CDR3 sequences; under 14% were observed only once. The leading ten clones occupy roughly a quarter of the sample.

The starting material was peripheral blood, obtained 180 days after TCRalphabeta/CD19-depleted stem cell transplant. Source of these receptors: a male patient aged 2 to 9 who had a stem cell transplant for chronic granulomatous disease, so the T cells may come from the graft donor.

This clonotype was counted many times. This chain uses TRBV5-5 with TRBJ1-4, with TRBD1 matching 7 bases. CDR1 is SGHKS, CDR2 YYEKEE, per germline (reference sequence). The V segment lost 4 bases and the J segment 8 bases; nucleotides outside the gene matches: 5. The CDR3 is 13 amino acids. The CDR3, as DNA: TGTGCCAGCAGCCGACAGGGTGGCGAAAAACTGTTTTTT. It specifies CASSRQGGEKLFF.

This clonotype was picked up many times. V gene TRBV9 combines with J gene TRBJ2-1, with D perhaps matching TRBD2 (5 bases). Trimming took 1 base from V and 6 from J, leaving 8 bases between them. Germline-derived CDR1 and CDR2 are SGDLS and YYNGEE. There are 13 residues in the CDR3. This chain's CDR3 is CASSVRGGNEQFF. CDR3 DNA sequence: TGTGCCAGCAGCGTACGGGGTGGCAATGAGCAGTTCTTC.

This clonotype was recorded at least ten times. The chain combines TRBV12-3 or TRBV12-4 with TRBJ1-2, with 10 bases fitting TRBD1. With V trimmed by 10 bases and J by 6 bases, 8 bases remained unmatched. The CDR3 extends over 13 amino acids. CDR3 protein: CATDRGQFNGYTF. The CDR3 coding sequence is TGTGCCACCGACAGGGGGCAGTTTAATGGCTACACCTTC.

Only one count was recorded for this clonotype. A clone one base away is much larger, so this may be a read error. The chain employs TRBV28 and TRBJ2-1; 8 positions match TRBD2. The CDR3 extends over 17 amino acids. Looked up from germline, CDR1 is MDHEN and CDR2 is SYDVKM. The CDR3 loop is CSSSPRGAGVPYNEQFF. The CDR3 DNA sequence: TGTTCCAGCAGTCCGCGGGGAGCGGGAGTCCCCTACAATGAGCAGTTCTTC.

This clonotype appeared many times. The chain joins TRBV29-1 to TRBJ2-1, with 8 nucleotides matching TRBD2. This CDR3 comprises 13 residues. V lost 4 bases and J lost 8; bases outside the gene matches: 7. Germline assignment: CDR1 SQVTM and CDR2 ANQGSEA. In nucleotides, the CDR3 is TGCAGCGTTGGCAAAGCGGGGGCCGATGAGCAGTTCTTC. It yields the protein CSVGKAGADEQFF.

This clonotype was detected ten times or more. The chain employs TRBV2 and TRBJ1-4; 7 bases are shared with TRBD1. V lost 10 bases, J lost 4 bases, and 6 bases stayed unmatched. Germline CDR1 reads SNHLY; CDR2 reads FYNNEI. The CDR3 totals 13 residues. Here the CDR3 DNA reads TGTGCCATCAGAGGACAGGATAATGAAAAACTGTTTTTT. This translates into CAIRGQDNEKLFF.

This clonotype was seen at least ten times. The chain has TRBV20-1 and TRBJ2-7; TRBD2 agrees at 7 bases. The CDR3 length is 17 residues. V lost 1 base and J lost 0; bases outside the gene matches: 12. CDR1 is DFQATT, CDR2 SNEGSKA, per germline (reference sequence). CDR3 bases: TGCAGTGCTAGAGGCGGCGGGAGAGCTCTATTCTCCTACGAGCAGTACTTC. Its translation is CSARGGGRALFSYEQYF.

This clonotype was detected many times. V usage is TRBV15 and J usage is TRBJ2-7; D is unclear. The CDR3 has 15 amino acids. Germline V gives CDR1 LNHNV, CDR2 YYDKDF (reference sequence). Trimming removed 0 bases from V and 5 bases from J, with 14 bases in between. The CDR3 loop is CATSRDRRVFDEQYF. The DNA of the CDR3 is TGTGCCACCAGCAGAGATCGGCGTGTGTTCGACGAGCAGTACTTC.

This clonotype was counted ten times or more. The rearrangement joins TRBV4-2 to TRBJ2-2; no definite D call. In germline, CDR1 is LGHNA, CDR2 YNFKEQ. This CDR3 has 11 residues. V lost 5 bases to trimming and J lost 7 bases, with 5 bases between them. The CDR3 coding sequence is TGTGCCAGCAGCGGTGGCGGGGAGCTGTTTTTT. Encoded protein: CASSGGGELFF.

This clonotype was observed many times. V gene TRBV10-3 combines with J gene TRBJ1-2; 10 positions match TRBD1. Germline V lookup: CDR1 ENHRY, CDR2 SYGVKD. With 6 bases clipped from V and 0 bases from J, the junction kept 4 bases outside the gene matches. The CDR3 runs to 15 residues. The CDR3, as DNA: TGTGCCATCAGCCCGGGACAGGGGTCTAACTATGGCTACACCTTC. Protein: CAISPGQGSNYGYTF.

There are many counts of this clonotype. V and J are TRBV7-2 and TRBJ2-3; 12 bases are a match to TRBD2. Germline assignment: CDR1 SGHTA and CDR2 FQGNSA. CDR3 length equals 17 residues. J lost 9 bases, V lost 4 bases, and 14 bases had no gene match. In DNA, the CDR3 is TGTGCCAGCAGCTGGGGGTCGGCTAGCGGGGGGGCCAACACGCAGTATTTT. This translates into CASSWGSASGGANTQYF.

This clonotype has ten or more counts. The chain couples TRBV7-9 to TRBJ2-5; possibly TRBD2 for D (5 bases). The CDR3 is 14 residues long. The V gene lost 2 bases and the J gene lost 0 bases, with 7 bases spanning the gap. The germline CDR1 and CDR2 sequences are SEHNR and FQNEAQ (reference sequence). The CDR3: CASSLLAYQETQYF. The CDR3 nucleotides read TGTGCCAGCAGCTTATTAGCGTACCAAGAGACCCAGTACTTC.

This chain uses TRBV19 with TRBJ1-1; D remains unclear. V lost 4 bases, J lost 4 bases, and 13 bases lay in between. CDR1 and CDR2 from the germline V gene are LNHDA and SQIVND (reference sequence). The CDR3 contains 14 residues. The CDR3 DNA reads TGTGCCAGTAGTAGAGGGCCGTGGAGCACTGAAGCTTTCTTT. The encoded protein is CASSRGPWSTEAFF.

The chain uses TRBV2 and TRBJ2-1, with 7 bases fitting TRBD1. The CDR3 totals 13 residues. Looked up from germline, CDR1 is SNHLY and CDR2 is FYNNEI. With 6 bases clipped from V and 5 bases from J, the junction kept 4 bases outside the gene matches. The DNA for the CDR3 is TGTGCCAGCAGAGCCGACAGGGACAATGAGCAGTTCTTC. Protein: CASRADRDNEQFF.

The chain recombines TRBV5-4 with TRBJ2-2; tentatively, D is TRBD2 (5 bases). Germline assignment: CDR1 SGHNT and CDR2 YYREEE (reference sequence). V lost 3 bases and J 0 bases, leaving 15 bases between the germline ends. CDR3 length: 17 residues. DNA of the CDR3: TGTGCCAGCAGCTCGGGAATGAATCCCGCGAACACCGGGGAGCTGTTTTTT. Amino acid sequence: CASSSGMNPANTGELFF.

This clonotype was seen ten or more times. The V call is TRBV20-1, the J call TRBJ2-5; tentatively, D is TRBD2 (5 bases). Germline CDR1 is DFQATT and CDR2 is SNEGSKA (reference sequence). The ends were cut back, 5 bases at V and 5 bases at J, with 15 bases in the middle. The CDR3 extends over 13 amino acids. The CDR3 sequence is CSAAPLAWETQYF. The DNA for the CDR3 is TGCAGTGCTGCCCCCCTAGCATGGGAGACCCAGTACTTC.

In its sample, this clonotype was seen many times. V is TRBV3-1 and J is TRBJ2-4; D is ambiguous. CDR3 length: 14 residues. V lost 0 bases and J 7 bases, leaving 10 bases between the germline ends. Germline CDR1 reads LGHDT; CDR2 reads YNNKEL (reference sequence). DNA of the CDR3: TGTGCCAGCAGCCAAGATAAGGGTAGGAACATTCAGTACTTC. Amino acids: CASSQDKGRNIQYF. The full variable domain, in which reference TRBV3-1 and TRBJ2-4 provide the parts outside the CDR3, is DTAVSQTPKYLVTQMGNDKSIKCEQNLGHDTMYWYKQDSKKFLKIMFSYNNKELIINETVPNRFSPKSPDKAHLNLHINSLELGDSAVYFCASSQDKGRNIQYFGAGTRLSVL.

This clonotype was observed many times. This chain links TRBV11-2 with TRBJ2-7, with 9 bases aligning to TRBD1. This CDR3 has 14 residues. Germline V gene data show CDR1 as SGHAT and CDR2 as FQNNGV. Unmatched junction bases numbered 6, after V lost 8 bases and J lost 1 base. The CDR3 spells CASGTGTASYEQYF. CDR3 coding DNA: TGTGCCAGCGGGACAGGGACAGCTTCCTACGAGCAGTACTTC.

This clonotype was seen repeatedly, ten times or more. The genes are TRBV12-3 or TRBV12-4 and TRBJ1-1; D is undetermined. The CDR3 covers 13 residues. The V end was cut by 8 bases, the J end by 1 base, with 11 bases between. The CDR3 sequence: CASGLKGNTEAFF. The CDR3 bases are TGTGCCAGCGGGTTGAAAGGGAACACTGAAGCTTTCTTT.

This clonotype was seen many times. The chain employs TRBV9 and TRBJ1-1; D uncertain. CDR3 size: 17 residues. The germline V gene has CDR1 SGDLS and CDR2 YYNGEE. The ends were cut back, 3 bases at V and 4 bases at J, with 22 bases in the middle. The CDR3 bases are TGTGCCAGCAGCGCTGACCCCGTGGGGTACGGTTTCACTGAAGCTTTCTTT. Translation gives CASSADPVGYGFTEAFF.

This clonotype came up a few times. The chain carries TRBV18 and TRBJ1-1; TRBD1 is a possible D gene (5 bases). Germline V gene data show CDR1 as KGHSH and CDR2 as LQKENI. This CDR3 comprises 15 residues. V was clipped by 2 bases and J by 4 bases, with 14 bases between them. CDR3 amino acids: CASSPLGGAGTEAFF. In nucleotides, the CDR3 is TGTGCCAGCTCACCATTAGGAGGGGCCGGCACTGAAGCTTTCTTT. The variable domain in full, completed from reference TRBV18 and TRBJ1-1, reads NAGVMQNPRHLVRRRGQEARLRCSPMKGHSHVYWYRQLPEEGLKFMVYLQKENIIDESGMPKERFSAEFPKEGPSILRIQQVVRGDSAAYFCASSPLGGAGTEAFFGQGTRLTVV.

This clonotype has a count of ten or more. This chain links TRBV27 with TRBJ2-2; weak D call: TRBD2 (7 bases). Germline V CDR1 and CDR2: MNHEY, SMNVEV (reference sequence). Trimming cost V 7 bases and J 5 bases, with 23 bases left between them. The CDR3 has 17 amino acids. This CDR3 is CASKFRGAGVDTGELFF. The DNA for the CDR3 is TGTGCCAGCAAGTTCCGGGGGGCGGGAGTGGATACCGGGGAGCTGTTTTTT.

This clonotype was recorded at least ten times. The chain employs TRBV12-3 or TRBV12-4 and TRBJ2-7; no firm D call. Trimming shortened V by 1 base and J by 1 base, and 14 bases separated the two germline ends. The length of the CDR3 is 16 residues. The DNA of the CDR3 is TGTGCCAGCAGTTTAGTCCCAGGACCTTTTTCCTACGAGCAGTACTTC. Translating gives CASSLVPGPFSYEQYF.

This clonotype was seen at least ten times. The chain uses TRBV28 and TRBJ2-7, with D perhaps TRBD2 (5 bases). The CDR3 sequence is 15 residues long. V was pared by 2 bases and J by 6 bases, with 17 bases between. Germline CDR1 MDHEN, CDR2 SYDVKM. The CDR3 reads CASSLVGLPSFEQYF. The CDR3, as DNA: TGTGCCAGCAGTTTAGTTGGACTCCCCTCGTTCGAGCAGTACTTC.

This clonotype was detected ten times or more. This CDR3 reads CASSQGQGTAETQYF. The CDR3, as DNA: TGTGCCAGCAGCCAAGGACAGGGGACTGCGGAGACCCAGTACTTC. This rearrangement joins TRBV7-6 to TRBJ2-5; 9 nucleotides align to TRBD1. Germline V gene lookup returns CDR1 SGHVS and CDR2 FNYEAQ. Trimming took 5 bases from V and 5 from J; bases not matched to a gene: 9. The length of the CDR3 is 15 residues.

This clonotype was counted at least ten times. J is TRBJ1-4 and V is TRBV13, with 7 positions matching TRBD1. CDR1 is PRHDT, CDR2 FYEKMQ, per germline (reference sequence). J was trimmed by 0 bases and V by 5 bases; bases with no gene match: 3. The CDR3 consists of 15 residues. The CDR3 is CASSAGQATNEKLFF. CDR3 bases: TGTGCCAGCAGCGCCGGACAGGCAACTAATGAAAAACTGTTTTTT.

In this sample, this clonotype turned up many times. This rearrangement joins TRBV11-2 to TRBJ2-1; 8 bases align to TRBD2. The V gene's germline CDR1 is SGHAT and CDR2 FQNNGV. The CDR3 has 15 amino acids. V gave up 5 bases and J gave up 0 bases; unmatched junction bases: 3. CDR3 nucleotide sequence: TGTGCCAGCAGCCTACTAGCGGTCTCCTACAATGAGCAGTTCTTC. This gives the protein CASSLLAVSYNEQFF. Full variable domain (missing parts from reference TRBV11-2 and TRBJ2-1): EAGVAQSPRYKIIEKRQSVAFWCNPISGHATLYWYQQILGQGPKLLIQFQNNGVVDDSQLPKDRFSAERLKGVDSTLKIQPAKLEDSAVYLCASSLLAVSYNEQFFGPGTRLTVL.

The sample holds many counts of this clonotype. The chain is built from TRBV18 and TRBJ1-3; D is perhaps TRBD1 (5 bases). The CDR3 length is 14 residues. Germline V gene lookup returns CDR1 KGHSH and CDR2 LQKENI. Trimming took off 6 bases at V and 0 bases at J, with 9 bases between the two ends. As DNA, the CDR3 is TGTGCCAGCTCGGGGCAATACTCTGGAAACACCATATATTTT. It specifies CASSGQYSGNTIYF.

This clonotype was detected many times. At one end the junction does not follow the germline gene, possibly because of a read error. The genes are TRBV9 and TRBJ2-1; tentatively, D is TRBD1 or TRBD2 (5 bases each). In germline, CDR1 is SGDLS, CDR2 YYNGEE. The CDR3 has 17 residues. The CDR3 DNA sequence: TGTGCCAGCAGGGTAGGTCCGGGGCAGGCGGACTACAATGAGCAGTTCTTC. This gives the protein CASRVGPGQADYNEQFF.

In its sample, this clonotype was seen many times. The chain combines TRBV7-8 with TRBJ2-5, with D possibly matching TRBD1 (6 bases). The CDR3 loop spans 15 amino acids. Trimming took off 4 bases at V and 3 bases at J, with 15 bases between the two ends. Germline V gene lookup returns CDR1 SGHVS and CDR2 FQNEAQ. CDR3 DNA: TGTGCCAGCAGCTGGAACACAGGGTTCGAAGAGACCCAGTACTTC. It specifies CASSWNTGFEETQYF. Full variable domain (outside the CDR3, taken from reference TRBV7-8 and TRBJ2-5): GAGVSQSPRYKVAKRGQDVALRCDPISGHVSLFWYQQALGQGPEFLTYFQNEAQLDKSGLPSDRFFAERPEGSVSTLKIQRTQQEDSAVYLCASSWNTGFEETQYFGPGTRLLVL.

This clonotype was observed at least ten times. The chain joins TRBV5-1 to TRBJ2-4, with D hard to call. Between the trimmed V and J ends, which lost 0 bases and 0 bases, there was a span of 10 bases. This CDR3 has 16 amino acids. Germline V gene sequence: CDR1 SGHRS, CDR2 YFSETQ. The DNA for the CDR3 is TGCGCCAGCAGCTTGGAAGGCCTAATAGCCAAAAACATTCAGTACTTC. It specifies CASSLEGLIAKNIQYF.